This entry concerns a single T cell receptor beta chain. Its antigen is unidentified. Data came from immunoSEQ multiplex PCR; TCRdb stores just in-frame clones and leaves some out. The sample lists about 2.1 million clones; 85% to 95% were seen once. The sample originates from a study of shared clonotypes between healthy human individuals. Across the whole study: Each donor contributed plates that comprised three CD4 naive, three CD4 memory, two CD8 naive and one CD8 memory. General observations from the study: The naive CD4 repertoires of a few donors were compared, and approximately 4.5% of clonotypes were shared.

CD8 cells classed as naive were CD45RO-negative and positively selected for CCR7, excluding terminally differentiated effector memory CD45RA+ cells. None of the donors, who were healthy HIV-negative adults, had recently had acute infections or vaccinations. Trimming at V came to 3 bases and at J to 4 bases, leaving 3 bases not matched to a gene. Germline V CDR1 and CDR2: SGDLS, YYNGEE. This CDR3 spans 14 amino acids. The sequenced sample consisted of naive CD8+ T cells from PBMCs. This sequence was found in a young man in good health. Some clones in this sample may be carry-over from other donors' samples. J is TRBJ1-5 and V is TRBV9, with 8 bases matching TRBD1. This CDR3 is CASSEGQENQPQHF. The CDR3 DNA sequence: TGTGCCAGCAGCGAGGGACAGGAGAATCAGCCCCAGCATTTT.